The rows below give T cell receptor beta chains drawn from one sample of a study of blood T cell repertoires in COVID-19. The method was immunoSEQ multiplex PCR; TCRdb's version includes in-frame clones alone and lacks a portion of them. This table holds about 60,000 clones, 78% found once. The specimen sequenced was peripheral blood. The receptors were gathered from a man older than 75 with acute or convalescent COVID-19. Both conserved end residues are part of each CDR3. A D gene is named only where the DNA matches it firmly. Size is omitted from some rows. Given values are once, few, many or a class for expanded clones.

size | D | J | V | CDR3
- | - | TRBJ1-1 | TRBV9 | CASSARGTEAFF
- | TRBD2 | TRBJ2-7 | TRBV27 | CASSLSSGRGEQYF
- | TRBD1 | TRBJ2-1 | TRBV5-1 | CASSSGRTGVNEQFF
- | - | TRBJ2-2 | TRBV7-6 | CASSKGQLNTGELFF
- | TRBD2 | TRBJ2-1 | TRBV4-2 | CASSRDSGAYNEQFF
- | TRBD2 | TRBJ2-2 | TRBV7-2 | CASKAGSNTGELFF
- | TRBD2 | TRBJ2-7 | TRBV5-1 | CASSGGLAGRSSYEQYF
once | TRBD2 | TRBJ2-3 | TRBV5-1 | CASSAGTSPPDTQYF
once | - | TRBJ1-1 | TRBV3-1/TRBV3-2 | CASSLGAGNTEAFF
- | TRBD2 | TRBJ2-3 | TRBV4-1 | CASSQDPASGRGGTDTQYF
- | - | TRBJ2-2 | TRBV9 | CASSVDPEGTGELFF
- | - | TRBJ1-1 | TRBV9 | CASSVGRRNTEAFF
- | TRBD2 | TRBJ2-1 | TRBV27 | CASSFGGAYNEQFF
- | - | TRBJ2-7 | TRBV4-1 | CASSQLFSGSYEQYF
- | TRBD1 | TRBJ1-1 | TRBV24-1 | CATASPYRGGTEAFF
few | TRBD1 | TRBJ2-5 | TRBV7-6 | CASSPRTGTQETQYF
- | - | TRBJ2-2 | TRBV30 | CACPPRGNTGELFF
- | - | TRBJ1-5 | TRBV6-5 | CASSYSEQDQPQHF
- | TRBD1 | TRBJ1-1 | TRBV7-9 | CASRQGVNTEAFF
- | TRBD1 | TRBJ1-5 | TRBV2 | CASSRPGTGSNQPQHF